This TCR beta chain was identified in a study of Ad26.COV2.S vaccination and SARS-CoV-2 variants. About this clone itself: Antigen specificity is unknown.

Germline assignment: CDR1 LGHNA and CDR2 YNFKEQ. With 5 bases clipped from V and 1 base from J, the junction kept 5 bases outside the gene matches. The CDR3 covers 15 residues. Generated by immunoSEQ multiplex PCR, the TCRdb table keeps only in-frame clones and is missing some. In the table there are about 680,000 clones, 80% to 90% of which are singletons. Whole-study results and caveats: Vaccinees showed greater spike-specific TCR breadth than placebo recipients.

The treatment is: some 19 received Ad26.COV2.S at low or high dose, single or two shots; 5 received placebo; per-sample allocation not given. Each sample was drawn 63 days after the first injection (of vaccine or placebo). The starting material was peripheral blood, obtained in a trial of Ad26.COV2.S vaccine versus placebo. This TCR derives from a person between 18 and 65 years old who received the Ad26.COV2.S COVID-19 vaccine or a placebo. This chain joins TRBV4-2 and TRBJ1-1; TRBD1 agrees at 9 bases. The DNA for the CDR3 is TGTGCCAGCAGCAAATGGACAGGGGCGAACACTGAAGCTTTCTTT. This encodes CASSKWTGANTEAFF.